The entry that follows covers one T cell receptor (beta chain) sequence. No antigen is known for it. This CDR3 has 14 residues. Germline V CDR1 and CDR2: DFQATT, SNEGSKA (reference sequence). The TRB libraries of cDNA were built by UMI-labeled 5' RACE. For each CDR3 protein, TCRdb gives one entry from its re-call of the 5' RACE reads, without DNA. Its listing shows some 50,000 distinct CDR3 sequences. The sample is drawn from a study of CXCR3-negative and CXCR3-positive naive CD8 T cells. Study-level findings and limits: CXCR3-negative and CXCR3-positive naive cells shared comparable TRBV-TRBJ usage, but memory cells did not. Hydrophobicity of TRB CDR3s was greater in CXCR3-positive naive cells than in CXCR3-negative naive cells. Similar levels of surface CD5 were seen between naive subsets; TCR strength was inferred from TRB CDR3 properties.

The chain links TRBV20-1 to TRBJ1-2; there is no DNA to check the TCRdb D call of TRBD1. Material for sequencing was naive CXCR3+ CD8+ T cells from blood. Subset of the sample: CD45RO-CCR7+CD27+CD95- naive CD8+ T cells expressing CXCR3 (TNR3+). The TCR was taken from a human donor in good health. Some clones in this sample may be carry-over from other donors' samples. CDR3 sequence: CSAIDRVISRGYTF.